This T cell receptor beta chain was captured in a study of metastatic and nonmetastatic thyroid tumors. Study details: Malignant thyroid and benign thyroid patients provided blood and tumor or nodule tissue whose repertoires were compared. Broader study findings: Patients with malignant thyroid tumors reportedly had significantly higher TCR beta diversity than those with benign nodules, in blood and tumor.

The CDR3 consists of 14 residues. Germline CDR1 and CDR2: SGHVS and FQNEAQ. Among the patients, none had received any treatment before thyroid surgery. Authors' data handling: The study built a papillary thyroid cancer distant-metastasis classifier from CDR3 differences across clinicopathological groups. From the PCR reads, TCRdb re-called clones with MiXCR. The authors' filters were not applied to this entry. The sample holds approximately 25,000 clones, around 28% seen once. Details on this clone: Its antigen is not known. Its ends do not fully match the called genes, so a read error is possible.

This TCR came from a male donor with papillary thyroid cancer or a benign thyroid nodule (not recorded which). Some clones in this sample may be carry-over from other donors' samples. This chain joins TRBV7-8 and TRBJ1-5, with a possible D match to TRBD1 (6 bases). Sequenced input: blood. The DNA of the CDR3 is TGTCCCAGCAGCCTTACAGGGATCAATCAGCCCCATCATTTT. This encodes CPSSLTGINQPHHF.